The 13 T cell receptor beta chains below all came from one sample that was sequenced in a study of cytomegalovirus exposure and HLA in healthy donors. Clones were sequenced by immunoSEQ multiplex PCR, and TCRdb holds only the in-frame ones, with some missing. The sample lists some 170,000 clones, about nine tenths occurring once. The sample taken for sequencing was PBMCs. The receptors stem from a man between 25 and 39 years old in good health and CMV-seropositive.

This chain joins TRBV19 and TRBJ2-7, with 7 bases that match TRBD2. V trimming: 6 bases; J trimming: 2 bases; junction bases outside the gene matches: 10. Per germline, CDR1 LNHDA and CDR2 SQIVND (reference sequence). The CDR3 is 15 residues long. The CDR3 coding sequence is TGTGCCAGTAGATTGAGGGCTAGCGGAACCTACGAGCAGTACTTC. It translates to CASRLRASGTYEQYF.

The chain has TRBV29-1 and TRBJ2-3; 7 nucleotides line up with TRBD1. The germline V gene has CDR1 SQVTM and CDR2 ANQGSEA. This CDR3 has 14 residues. The J segment lost 5 bases and the V segment lost 6 bases, leaving 11 bases of the junction unmatched. This CDR3 reads CSVDQIQGIDTQYF. CDR3 bases: TGCAGCGTAGACCAGATACAGGGGATAGATACGCAGTATTTT.

This chain uses TRBV6-5 with TRBJ1-6; the D gene is possibly TRBD1 (5 bases). The CDR3 totals 14 residues. The germline V gene has CDR1 MNHEY and CDR2 SVGAGI. V lost 7 bases, J lost 8 bases, and 15 bases lay in between. The CDR3 spells CASIRGRKHSPLHF. CDR3 DNA sequence: TGTGCCAGCATTCGGGGGAGAAAGCATTCACCCCTCCACTTT.

CDR3 in DNA: TGTGCCAGCAGCAGCAGGAACAATGAGCAGTTCTTC. It specifies CASSSRNNEQFF. V is TRBV6-5 and J is TRBJ2-1; no clear D gene. The CDR3 spans 12 residues. Germline V gives CDR1 MNHEY, CDR2 SVGAGI. V was pared by 6 bases and J by 5 bases, with 8 bases between.

V gene TRBV6-6 combines with J gene TRBJ2-5; TRBD1 might be the D (5 bases). The CDR3 covers 13 residues. In germline, CDR1 is MNHNY, CDR2 SVGAGI (reference sequence). V gave up 5 bases and J gave up 3 bases, with 10 bases separating them. In DNA, the CDR3 is TGTGCCAGCAGTCCAGGGTCGAAAGAGACCCAGTACTTC. Translation: CASSPGSKETQYF.

The sample holds one count of this clone. This sequence joins TRBV11-1 and TRBJ2-7, with TRBD1 matching 10 bases. This CDR3 contains 15 residues. V lost 5 bases, J lost 6 bases, and 10 bases stayed unmatched. Germline CDR1 reads SGHAT; CDR2 reads FQDESV (reference sequence). CDR3 nucleotides: TGTGCCAGCAGCCCCCTCACCGGGACAGGGGTCGAGCAGTACTTC. Residues: CASSPLTGTGVEQYF.

Remarks on this clone: One end of the junction is discordant with germline, which a read error may explain. This chain uses TRBV7-7 with TRBJ2-3; 9 bases map to TRBD2. The germline gives CDR1 SSHAT, CDR2 FNYEAQ (reference sequence). There are 16 residues in the CDR3. CDR3 protein: CASSNGLASGTDTQYF. DNA of the CDR3: TGTGCTAGCAGCAACGGACTAGCGAGCGGCACAGATACGCAGTATTTT. Supplemented by reference TRBV7-7 and TRBJ2-3, the full variable domain reads GAGVSQSPRYKVTKRGQDVTLRCDPISSHATLYWYQQALGQGPEFLTYFNYEAQPDKSGLPSDRFSAERPEGSISTLTIQRTEQRDSAMYRCASSNGLASGTDTQYFGPGTRLTVL.

This chain joins TRBV5-8 and TRBJ2-7; no clear D gene. Germline CDR1 reads SGHTS; CDR2 reads YDEGEE. The germline V and J ends were trimmed by 1 base and 0 bases, with 5 bases remaining between them. The CDR3 is 13 amino acids. The CDR3 here is CASSLIASYEQYF. The CDR3 DNA follows: TGTGCCAGCAGCTTGATCGCCTCCTACGAGCAGTACTTC.

This chain joins TRBV27 and TRBJ2-7, with D uncertain. This CDR3 has 14 residues. Germline lookup yields CDR1 MNHEY and CDR2 SMNVEV (reference sequence). Trimming removed 6 bases from V and 7 bases from J, with 19 bases in between. This CDR3 reads CASSPSARLGEQYF. The DNA of the CDR3 is TGTGCCAGCAGCCCGTCGGCGAGGTTGGGGGAGCAGTACTTC.

The rearrangement joins TRBV6-1 to TRBJ1-5; perhaps TRBD1 as D (6 bases). The CDR3 loop spans 15 amino acids. V was shortened by 7 bases and J by 1 base, with 14 bases between the two germline ends. From germline, CDR1 is MNHNS and CDR2 SASEGT. The CDR3 loop reads CASMDGGRSNQPQHF. In DNA form, the CDR3 reads TGTGCCAGCATGGATGGGGGCCGAAGCAATCAGCCCCAGCATTTT.

This clone was observed a single time. The J gene is TRBJ1-4, the V gene TRBV7-2; 10 bases are shared with TRBD1. CDR3 length: 15 residues. Per the germline V gene, CDR1 is SGHTA and CDR2 is FQGNSA. Germline trimming cut 5 bases from V and 5 bases from J; bases unmatched to any gene: 5. The CDR3: CASSRQGADNEKLFF. In DNA form, the CDR3 reads TGTGCCAGCAGCCGACAGGGGGCCGACAATGAAAAACTGTTTTTT.

This clone was observed once. The genes are TRBV7-5 and TRBJ2-7; no check of the table's D call, TRBD1, against the DNA was made. TRBV7-5 is listed as a pseudogene. The CDR3 has 14 amino acids. The CDR3 region has the DNA TGTGCCAGAAGCTTAGAGACAGAAACCTACGAGCAGTACTTC. Encoded protein: CARSLETETYEQYF.

The chain carries TRBV7-3 and TRBJ2-7, with a weak D call TRBD2 (5 bases). This CDR3 has 13 residues. CDR1 and CDR2 (germline): SGHTA, FQGTGA. Trimming took 5 bases from V and 6 from J, leaving 14 bases between them. The CDR3: CASSDGPRGEQYF. The CDR3 DNA reads as TGTGCCAGCAGCGACGGGCCCCGGGGCGAGCAGTACTTC.